This T cell receptor (beta chain) was retrieved from a study of blood T cell repertoires in COVID-19. Study-level background: COVID-19 samples from acute and convalescent phases originated in the United States, Italy and Spain.

As handled by the study authors: Researchers report that nucleated cell counts were estimated from reference gene primer amplification. The table came from immunoSEQ multiplex PCR; TCRdb's copy has only in-frame clones and leaves some out. V and J calls and clone size are as listed in that table; D and trimming were resolved from the DNA. The sample consists of about 120,000 clones, 85% of them appearing once. The CDR3 sequence is 16 residues long. Germline V gives CDR1 MGHRA, CDR2 YSYEKL. The germline V and J ends were trimmed by 1 base and 1 base, with 14 bases remaining between them. The source is an elderly man with acute or convalescent COVID-19. The chain carries TRBV4-1 and TRBJ2-7; possibly TRBD1 for D (5 bases). Material: peripheral blood. The CDR3 bases are TGCGCCAGCAGCCAAGTATTCCAGGGAACATCCTACGAGCAGTACTTC. Translation: CASSQVFQGTSYEQYF.